These 30 T cell receptor beta chains came from one sample sequenced in a study of T cells in localized non-small cell lung cancer. The protocol was immunoSEQ multiplex PCR, while the TCRdb copy is restricted to in-frame clones and leaves out a portion. This sample has around 20,000 clones, with about four fifths found just once. The sequences come from peripheral blood, collected before any cancer treatment. The receptor source for this set is a female donor older than 55 with stage I lung adenocarcinoma.

Within the sample, this clone is medium-sized (0.01 to 0.1%). The V and J genes are TRBV5-1 and TRBJ1-3; D uncertain. Germline CDR1 and CDR2: SGHRS and YFSETQ. The CDR3 loop spans 13 amino acids. V lost 3 bases, J lost 1 base, and 5 bases lay in between. CDR3 nucleotide sequence: TGCGCCAGCAGCTCCCCTTCTGGAAACACCATATATTTT. Protein sequence: CASSSPSGNTIYF. The full variable domain, its missing parts supplied by reference TRBV5-1 and TRBJ1-3, is KAGVTQTPRYLIKTRGQQVTLSCSPISGHRSVSWYQQTPGQGLQFLFEYFSETQRNKGNFPGRFSGRQFSNSRSEMNVSTLELGDSALYLCASSSPSGNTIYFGEGSWLTVV.

The chain uses TRBV19 and TRBJ1-4; D unresolved. The CDR3 is made up of 14 amino acids. V lost 7 bases and J 4 bases, leaving 13 bases between the germline ends. CDR1 is LNHDA and CDR2 is SQIVND in the germline V gene (reference sequence). As DNA, the CDR3 is TGTGCCAGTACCCGTCCTTTAGGTAATGAAAAACTGTTTTTT. It encodes CASTRPLGNEKLFF. Full variable domain (rest looked up from reference TRBV19 and TRBJ1-4): DGGITQSPKYLFRKEGQNVTLSCEQNLNHDAMYWYRQDPGQGLRLIYYSQIVNDFQKGDIAEGYSVSREKKESFPLTVTSAQKNPTAFYLCASTRPLGNEKLFFGSGTQLSVL.

The chain uses TRBV19 and TRBJ1-1, with unresolved D. Germline V gives CDR1 LNHDA, CDR2 SQIVND (reference sequence). V was cut by 3 bases and J by 2 bases, with 7 bases left in between. The CDR3 totals 13 residues. The CDR3 loop reads CASSIESNTEAFF. In nucleotides, the CDR3 is TGTGCCAGTAGTATTGAATCCAACACTGAAGCTTTCTTT.

The V call is TRBV6-6, the J call TRBJ1-6; D is unclear. V lost 6 bases, J lost 4 bases, and 7 bases lay in between. The germline gives CDR1 MNHNY, CDR2 SVGAGI (reference sequence). The CDR3 has 13 amino acids. The DNA for the CDR3 is TGTGCCAGCAGGACGGATTATAATTCACCCCTCCACTTT. Translating gives CASRTDYNSPLHF.

The J gene is TRBJ2-1, the V gene TRBV7-9; 12 bases align to TRBD1. The germline V gene has CDR1 SEHNR and CDR2 FQNEAQ (reference sequence). The CDR3 totals 14 residues. Trimming removed 4 bases from V and 7 bases from J; junction bases left unmatched: 2. The CDR3 DNA is TGTGCCAGCAGCTGGGGACAGGGGGCAAATGAGCAGTTCTTC. Translation gives CASSWGQGANEQFF.

The chain joins TRBV19 to TRBJ1-1, with no clear D. V lost 5 bases to trimming and J lost 2 bases, with 9 bases between them. This CDR3 spans 13 amino acids. The germline CDR1 and CDR2 sequences are LNHDA and SQIVND (reference sequence). CDR3 DNA: TGTGCCAGTAGTGCGGGGTTTAACACTGAAGCTTTCTTT. Amino acid sequence: CASSAGFNTEAFF.

This clone was counted between two and nine times. The J gene is TRBJ1-6, the V gene TRBV11-2, with D perhaps TRBD1 (6 bases). The CDR3 loop spans 13 amino acids. Trimming pared 4 bases from V and 9 bases from J, leaving 10 bases between. CDR1 is SGHAT and CDR2 is FQNNGV in the germline V gene. The CDR3 sequence is CASSWDIGSPLHF. For the CDR3, the DNA is TGTGCCAGCAGCTGGGACATTGGTTCACCCCTCCACTTT.

The chain links TRBV2 to TRBJ2-1; tentative D call: TRBD2 (6 bases). The ends were cut back, 3 bases at V and 7 bases at J, with 16 bases in the middle. The germline gives CDR1 SNHLY, CDR2 FYNNEI. The CDR3 loop spans 15 amino acids. The CDR3 DNA reads as TGTGCCAGCAGTGAGGCGGGGATTCGTGGGAATGAGCAGTTCTTC. Residues: CASSEAGIRGNEQFF. Based on the CDR3 plus reference TRBV2 and TRBJ2-1, the full variable domain is EPEVTQTPSHQVTQMGQEVILRCVPISNHLYFYWYRQILGQKVEFLVSFYNNEISEKSEIFDDQFSVERPDGSNFTLKIRSTKLEDSAMYFCASSEAGIRGNEQFFGPGTRLTVL.

The J gene is TRBJ1-1, the V gene TRBV11-2; D not certain. V shed 5 bases and J shed 5 bases, with 18 bases lying between them. Germline CDR1 reads SGHAT; CDR2 reads FQNNGV. This CDR3 comprises 15 residues. The CDR3 protein is CASSERTVGSTEAFF. The CDR3 coding sequence is TGTGCCAGCAGCGAACGGACGGTGGGGAGTACTGAAGCTTTCTTT.

The rearrangement uses TRBV6-1 and TRBJ2-2, with 8 positions matching TRBD1. The germline CDR1 and CDR2 sequences are MNHNS and SASEGT. J gave up 5 bases and V 6 bases, and 8 bases lay outside the gene matches. The CDR3 totals 15 residues. Written as DNA, the CDR3 is TGTGCCAGCAGGGTGACAGGGGTTACGACCGGGGAGCTGTTTTTT. Its protein is CASRVTGVTTGELFF.

The genes are TRBV5-1 and TRBJ2-7, with TRBD1 matching over 9 bases. From germline, CDR1 is SGHRS and CDR2 YFSETQ. Losses at the gene ends were 4 bases for V and 0 bases for J; bases not matched to a gene: 5. The CDR3 sequence is 15 residues long. CDR3 residues: CASSPLDRGSYEQYF. DNA for the CDR3: TGCGCCAGCAGCCCTTTGGACAGGGGCTCCTACGAGCAGTACTTC.

This clone occurred a few times. The rearrangement joins TRBV7-3 to TRBJ2-2; D is perhaps TRBD1 (6 bases). V gave up 4 bases and J gave up 6 bases, with 12 bases separating them. The CDR3 has 14 residues. Germline values: CDR1 SGHTA, CDR2 FQGTGA. DNA for the CDR3: TGTGCCAGCAGCTCCAACAGGGTGCCCGGGGAGCTGTTTTTT. Amino acids: CASSSNRVPGELFF. Filled out from reference TRBV7-3 and TRBJ2-2, the complete variable domain reads GAGVSQTPSNKVTEKGKYVELRCDPISGHTALYWYRQSLGQGPEFLIYFQGTGAADDSGLPNDRFFAVRPEGSVSTLKIQRTERGDSAVYLCASSSNRVPGELFFGEGSRLTVL.

The chain recombines TRBV5-1 with TRBJ2-3; TRBD2 is a possible D gene (5 bases). Germline-derived CDR1 and CDR2 are SGHRS and YFSETQ. The CDR3 has 14 residues. With 7 bases removed from V and 3 bases from J, the gap between germline ends came to 15 bases. The CDR3 loop reads CASFLGGFTDTQYF. For the CDR3, the DNA is TGCGCCAGCTTCTTAGGCGGGTTTACAGATACGCAGTATTTT.

V usage is TRBV18 and J usage is TRBJ1-2; D perhaps matches TRBD1 (6 bases). V lost 1 base and J lost 6, with 9 bases in between. From germline, CDR1 is KGHSH and CDR2 LQKENI. CDR3 size: 13 residues. The CDR3: CASSPLAGDGYTF. DNA of the CDR3: TGTGCCAGCTCACCACTGGCAGGGGATGGCTACACCTTC.

The chain carries TRBV5-1 and TRBJ1-3; D is possibly TRBD1 (5 bases). Germline loops: CDR1 SGHRS, CDR2 YFSETQ. V was trimmed by 2 bases and J by 3 bases, leaving 15 bases between them. CDR3 length: 16 residues. The CDR3 DNA follows: TGCGCCAGCAGCTTAGTAGGGACTAGTGGTGGAAACACCATATATTTT. Its protein product is CASSLVGTSGGNTIYF.

The V gene is TRBV30, the J gene TRBJ1-1; D remains ambiguous. V was trimmed by 5 bases and J by 2 bases, leaving 21 bases between them. There are 16 residues in the CDR3. Germline assignment: CDR1 GTSNPN and CDR2 SVGIG (reference sequence). CDR3 sequence (DNA): TGTGCCTGGGGTGCGGCCGACGGAAGGGAAAACACTGAAGCTTTCTTT. As protein: CAWGAADGRENTEAFF.

The chain combines TRBV19 with TRBJ2-7; a possible D gene is TRBD1 (6 bases). The CDR3 is made up of 13 amino acids. Germline V gives CDR1 LNHDA, CDR2 SQIVND (reference sequence). V shed 4 bases and J shed 3 bases, with 10 bases lying between them. CDR3 region: CASSTTGSYEQYF. The CDR3 nucleotides are TGTGCCAGTAGTACAACAGGGAGCTACGAGCAGTACTTC.

The chain has TRBV7-2 and TRBJ1-6; no definite D call. Trimming shortened V by 1 base and J by 0 bases, and 7 bases separated the two germline ends. This CDR3 spans 16 amino acids. Germline lookup yields CDR1 SGHTA and CDR2 FQGNSA. CDR3 in DNA: TGTGCCAGCAGCTTAGGACTCTCCTCCTATAATTCACCCCTCCACTTT. Its protein is CASSLGLSSYNSPLHF.

The chain joins TRBV9 to TRBJ1-3; D unresolved. V lost 2 bases, J lost 0 bases, and 9 bases lay in between. The germline gives CDR1 SGDLS, CDR2 YYNGEE. The CDR3 has 15 residues. CDR3 region: CASSVSGSSGNTIYF. In DNA, the CDR3 is TGTGCCAGCAGCGTTTCCGGATCCTCTGGAAACACCATATATTTT. The full variable domain, in which reference TRBV9 and TRBJ1-3 provide the parts outside the CDR3, is DSGVTQTPKHLITATGQRVTLRCSPRSGDLSVYWYQQSLDQGLQFLIQYYNGEERAKGNILERFSAQQFPDLHSELNLSSLELGDSALYFCASSVSGSSGNTIYFGEGSWLTVV.

The chain employs TRBV5-1 and TRBJ1-2; a possible D gene is TRBD1 (5 bases). Germline V CDR1 and CDR2: SGHRS, YFSETQ. The CDR3 sequence is 15 residues long. Trimming left V 3 bases short and J 2 bases short, with 14 bases between. CDR3: CASSYSGTSNYGYTF. CDR3 nucleotides: TGCGCCAGCAGCTACTCCGGGACGTCAAACTATGGCTACACCTTC.

V usage is TRBV18 and J usage is TRBJ1-1; TRBD1 agrees at 8 bases. The J segment lost 4 bases and the V segment lost 5 bases, leaving 9 bases of the junction unmatched. The CDR3 covers 15 residues. The germline CDR1 and CDR2 sequences are KGHSH and LQKENI. The CDR3 spells CASSTIQGEGTEAFF. CDR3 DNA: TGTGCCAGCTCAACGATACAGGGGGAGGGCACTGAAGCTTTCTTT.

The gene calls are TRBV9 and TRBJ2-1; 8 bases are a match to TRBD2. The CDR3 is 16 amino acids. Germline V lookup: CDR1 SGDLS, CDR2 YYNGEE. After removal of 3 bases from V and 0 bases from J, the junction contained 5 bases not matched to a gene. CDR3 DNA: TGTGCCAGCAGCGGGAAGCGGGGGCCCTCCTACAATGAGCAGTTCTTC. It translates to CASSGKRGPSYNEQFF.

The J gene is TRBJ2-4, the V gene TRBV5-6; TRBD1 is a possible D gene (6 bases). From germline, CDR1 is SGHDT and CDR2 YYEEEE. The CDR3 sequence is 11 residues long. Trimming shortened V by 7 bases and J by 8 bases, and 10 bases separated the two germline ends. DNA of the CDR3: TGTGCCAGCGGTTCAGGGGACATTCAGTACTTC. Amino acid sequence: CASGSGDIQYF.

V usage is TRBV28 and J usage is TRBJ1-2; a weak D match, TRBD1 (5 bases). CDR1 and CDR2 from the germline V gene are MDHEN and SYDVKM. Trimming removed 7 bases from V and 7 bases from J, with 16 bases in between. The CDR3 is made up of 13 amino acids. DNA for the CDR3: TGTGCCAGCATAAGGCAGGGAGTGATTGGCTACACCTTC. It encodes CASIRQGVIGYTF.

The J gene is TRBJ1-2, the V gene TRBV29-1; the match to TRBD1 covers 9 bases. Germline loops: CDR1 SQVTM, CDR2 ANQGSEA. CDR3 length equals 13 residues. The V segment lost 4 bases and the J segment 3 bases; nucleotides outside the gene matches: 3. The CDR3 DNA sequence: TGCAGCGTTGGGACAGGGGATGACTATGGCTACACCTTC. Its translation is CSVGTGDDYGYTF.

The V call is TRBV5-1, the J call TRBJ1-1; tentatively, D is TRBD1 (6 bases). Trimming cost V 4 bases and J 1 base, with 14 bases left between them. The CDR3 extends over 15 amino acids. The germline gives CDR1 SGHRS, CDR2 YFSETQ. The CDR3 region has the DNA TGCGCCAGCAGCGGATTACAGGGATCGAACACTGAAGCTTTCTTT. Translation: CASSGLQGSNTEAFF.

The rearrangement links TRBV7-9 to TRBJ2-1; 8 bases map to TRBD1. The CDR3 extends over 16 amino acids. With V trimmed by 5 bases and J by 4 bases, 10 bases remained unmatched. Looked up from germline, CDR1 is SEHNR and CDR2 is FQNEAQ (reference sequence). The CDR3 nucleotides are TGTGCCAGCAGCACACTACTAGGGACAGGTTACAATGAGCAGTTCTTC. This codes for CASSTLLGTGYNEQFF.

The V gene is TRBV21-1, the J gene TRBJ2-2; the DNA was not compared with TRBD2, the D call given in the table. TRBV21-1 is a listed pseudogene. This CDR3 comprises 16 residues. The CDR3 is CASSKAYVRYTGELFF. DNA for the CDR3: TGTGCCAGCAGCAAAGCCTACGTGCGGTATACCGGGGAGCTGTTTTTT.

V gene TRBV6-5 combines with J gene TRBJ2-7; 8 bases are shared with TRBD2. Trimming cost V 6 bases and J 5 bases; bases outside gene matches: 12. Germline CDR1 is MNHEY and CDR2 is SVGAGI. This CDR3 is 15 amino acids long. The CDR3 DNA is TGTGCCAGCAGCGACGCGGGGGGCGTACTAAACGAGCAGTACTTC. Its protein is CASSDAGGVLNEQYF.

This clone appeared a single time. V is TRBV6-5 and J is TRBJ1-4; 7 nucleotides agree with TRBD1. Germline CDR1 MNHEY, CDR2 SVGAGI. V trimming: 5 bases; J trimming: 10 bases; junction bases outside the gene matches: 4. The CDR3 spans 12 residues. The CDR3 protein is CASSPPGGKLFF. In nucleotides, the CDR3 is TGTGCCAGCAGTCCCCCAGGGGGAAAACTGTTTTTT.